Given below is one T cell receptor (beta chain) in context. Its target is unknown. Data came from immunoSEQ multiplex PCR; TCRdb stores just in-frame clones and leaves some out. Of about 140,000 clones listed, about 80% are singletons. CDR1 and CDR2 (germline): SQVTM, ANQGSEA. With 5 bases removed from V and 6 bases from J, the gap between germline ends came to 10 bases. The CDR3 has 12 residues. This specimen comes from a study of cytomegalovirus exposure and HLA in healthy donors. Study observations and caveats: Cytomegalovirus status, reportedly, was diagnosed with high specificity and sensitivity by the classifier.

This rearrangement joins TRBV29-1 to TRBJ1-4, with D perhaps TRBD1 (5 bases). The receptor's source is a man aged 25 to 40 in good health and CMV-seropositive. Sequenced: PBMCs. CDR3 sequence (DNA): TGCAGCGTTTCCGACAGCCATGAAAAACTGTTTTTT. Translating it yields CSVSDSHEKLFF.